The source of this T cell receptor beta chain is a study of T-cell memory formation after mild COVID-19. Study-wide context: Among the donors, TCR clusters were largely specific to each donor.

Germline V CDR1 and CDR2: LGHDT, YNNKEL (reference sequence). J gave up 4 bases and V 4 bases, and 5 bases lay outside the gene matches. The CDR3 length is 15 residues. The study, taken as a whole, reports: Mostly located in CM and EM were contracting CD4+ clones, with contracting CD8+ clones located in EMRA.

There are a few counts of this clonotype. Its specificity is unknown. TCRdb re-called the 5' RACE reads through MiXCR, storing one row per CDR3 protein. The data hold 550,000 to 600,000 distinct CDR3 sequences, with about 20% observed a single time. The source material was PBMCs or a T cell subset sorted from them (not recorded which). The V and J genes are TRBV3-1 and TRBJ2-7, with 12 bases lining up with TRBD2. The source of this sequence is an adult woman who had mild COVID-19 (a few samples of this study predate the infection). Cell type and time point are not known. The CDR3 here is CASSRQLAGGYEQYF. As DNA, the CDR3 is TGTGCCAGCAGCCGCCAACTAGCGGGAGGATACGAGCAGTACTTC.